A selection of T cell receptor beta chains follows, all from one sample in a study of T cells in Graves' hyperthyroidism and ophthalmopathy. TCRdb ran MiXCR on the multiplex PCR reads and lists one entry per CDR3 protein. This sample has hundreds of thousands of distinct CDR3 sequences, with roughly 40% found just once. Sequencing was performed on blood. The receptors derive from a man aged 18 to 35 with Graves' hyperthyroidism. CDR3s include the opening cysteine and the closing phenylalanine or tryptophan.

>TRBV11-2|TRBJ1-2
CASSLVTPGSLIYGYTF
>TRBV7-9|TRBJ1-6
CASSLTGPNSPLHF
>TRBV24-1|TRBJ2-2
CATSEDRDASNTGELFF
>TRBV10-3|TRBJ1-2
CAISRDRYNYGYTF
>TRBV12-3/TRBV12-4|TRBJ2-5
CASSYSMGQGGTETQYF
>TRBV19|TRBJ1-5
CASSNFQGSNQPQHF
>TRBV9|TRBJ2-5
CASSAGPGTGGETQYF
>TRBV6-5|TRBJ1-6
CASTPGRRSYNSPLHF
>TRBV7-9|TRBJ2-5
CATSERAGGPRAETQYF
>TRBV29-1|TRBJ2-1
CSVEPGHNEQFF
>TRBV7-9|TRBJ1-1
CASSLHRQGINTEAFF
>TRBV11-2|TRBJ2-7
CASSSWTSGTGQSYEQYF
>TRBV7-9|TRBJ1-1
CASSLRTEGTEAFF
>TRBV2|TRBJ2-7
CASSEDYAGRQYF
>TRBV7-9|TRBJ2-6
CASSLDPRDSGANVLTF
>TRBV9|TRBJ1-1
CASSPGGWAEAFF
>TRBV4-3|TRBJ1-3
CASSQSGGSGNTIYF
>TRBV19|TRBJ2-7
CASSPPGFYEQYF
>TRBV7-2|TRBJ1-3
CASSPPSGSGNTIYF
>TRBV20-1|TRBJ2-7
CSAFPGTSGGKVDEQYF
>TRBV7-9|TRBJ1-1
CASSRLQENTEAFF
>TRBV7-8|TRBJ1-5
CASSLRLAQETQHF
>TRBV29-1|TRBJ2-5
CSLGGAKTQYF
>TRBV7-9|TRBJ2-7
CASSSGTGTREQYF
>TRBV6-6|TRBJ1-6
CASSPLGVGSPLHF
>TRBV2|TRBJ2-5
CASSEALGETQYF
>TRBV5-1|TRBJ2-7
CASSLGGGASSYEQYF
>TRBV10-1|TRBJ2-7
CASSGPGNGGEQYF
>TRBV10-3|TRBJ2-7
CASREGQGLYEQYF
>TRBV6-1|TRBJ2-2
CASSEGFPPTNTGELFF
>TRBV12-3/TRBV12-4|TRBJ2-2
CASSLNWRGELFF
>TRBV7-4|TRBJ2-5
CASTPHRDGQETQYF
>TRBV20-1|TRBJ1-1
CSARGAPGTEAFF
>TRBV7-8|TRBJ2-3
CASSFKSVPLRIPYTDTQYF
>TRBV2|TRBJ1-1
CASSRGQWGTAFF
>TRBV2|TRBJ1-5
CASSGTGSDQPQHF
>TRBV7-2|TRBJ1-5
CASNLLPNQPQHF
>TRBV25-1|TRBJ2-7
CASSEGDRDDYEQYF
>TRBV15|TRBJ1-5
CATKRQGDQPQHF
>TRBV7-2|TRBJ1-6
CASSRGMEDSPLHF
>TRBV7-9|TRBJ2-3
CASSFGFTDTQYF
>TRBV7-6|TRBJ1-5
CASSLGPGQNQPQHF
>TRBV2|TRBJ2-2
CASVVTTGELFF
>TRBV2|TRBJ1-1
CASSVDRGESHVNTEAFF
>TRBV10-3|TRBJ2-7
CAIITGDYEQYF
>TRBV5-1|TRBJ1-1
CTSSPVGGNTEAFF
>TRBV20-1|TRBJ2-5
CSAQGAKETQYF
>TRBV7-9|TRBJ1-4
CASNEGGSNEKLFF
>TRBV10-3|TRBJ1-6
CANQDRGDSPLHF
>TRBV11-2|TRBJ2-7
CASSLEPGLLGQYF
>TRBV2|TRBJ1-6
CASSEGGVSSYNSPLHF
>TRBV2|TRBJ1-2
CASSEDRPMGYTF
>TRBV5-1|TRBJ2-7
CASSSGQGALEQYF